Listed here are 10 T cell receptor beta chains from one sample, sequenced in a study of vaccination and CD4 T cells after COVID-19. The Oncomine TCR Beta short-read assay sequenced DNA from cultured CD4+ T cells. TCRdb itself ran the PCR reads through MiXCR, one entry per CDR3 protein. The table records around 15,000 distinct CDR3 sequences, 60% to 75% of them present only once. Antigens of these TCRs are unknown. Treatment indicated: roughly 11-day PBMC culture with coronavirus spike peptide pools or control peptides (ViraFEST assay). The sequenced material came from CD4+ T cells from blood, cultured in vitro. The receptors were gathered from a human donor who had recovered from COVID-19.

This clonotype was seen only a few times. The chain uses TRBV5-1 and TRBJ2-7; 9 bases align to TRBD1. Trimming at V came to 3 bases and at J to 5 bases, leaving 6 bases not matched to a gene. The CDR3 consists of 14 residues. CDR1 is SGHRS and CDR2 is YFSETQ in the germline V gene. The CDR3 nucleotides are TGCGCCAGCAGCTCGGGACAGGGCGGTAACGAGCAGTACTTC. This encodes CASSSGQGGNEQYF. The full variable domain, completed using reference TRBV5-1 and TRBJ2-7, is KAGVTQTPRYLIKTRGQQVTLSCSPISGHRSVSWYQQTPGQGLQFLFEYFSETQRNKGNFPGRFSGRQFSNSRSEMNVSTLELGDSALYLCASSSGQGGNEQYFGPGTRLTVT.

This chain joins TRBV20-1 and TRBJ1-1; D is uncertain. The germline CDR1 and CDR2 sequences are DFQATT and SNEGSKA (reference sequence). The CDR3 spans 14 residues. V lost 2 bases and J lost 4, with 14 bases in between. The CDR3 coding sequence is TGCAGTGCTAGAACCCCACGGGCGAGCACTGAAGCTTTCTTT. Translated: CSARTPRASTEAFF.

This clonotype occurred a few times. The chain couples TRBV6-4 to TRBJ2-3; no reliable D call. CDR1 and CDR2 (germline): MRHNA, SNTAGT. This CDR3 is 15 amino acids long. V was clipped by 6 bases and J by 6 bases, with 19 bases between them. In DNA, the CDR3 is TGTGCCAGCAGCTTACGGGCCTCCCAACCGGATACGCAGTATTTT. Its protein is CASSLRASQPDTQYF.

This rearrangement joins TRBV19 to TRBJ2-5; 9 bases fit TRBD1. V dropped 3 bases and J dropped 2; count of bases not matched to a gene: 4. Germline CDR1 reads LNHDA; CDR2 reads SQIVND (reference sequence). This CDR3 comprises 15 residues. The CDR3 coding sequence is TGTGCCAGTAGTATGACAGGGGGTCCTCAAGAGACCCAGTACTTC. Amino acid sequence: CASSMTGGPQETQYF.

The chain carries TRBV18 and TRBJ2-1; D is unresolved. Looked up from germline, CDR1 is KGHSH and CDR2 is LQKENI. CDR3 size: 15 residues. The V gene lost 6 bases and the J gene lost 4 bases, with 16 bases spanning the gap. Here the CDR3 DNA reads TGTGCCAGCTCCCGATCCGAGACTGGGTACAATGAGCAGTTCTTC. It encodes CASSRSETGYNEQFF.

This chain uses TRBV20-1 with TRBJ1-5; tentatively, D is TRBD1 (6 bases). V shed 0 bases and J shed 6 bases, with 18 bases lying between them. In germline, CDR1 is DFQATT, CDR2 SNEGSKA (reference sequence). The CDR3 loop spans 16 amino acids. The DNA of the CDR3 is TGCAGTGCTAGAGATGGGGTCAGGGGCACCAGTCAGCCCCAGCATTTT. Residues: CSARDGVRGTSQPQHF.

The chain joins TRBV6-2 or TRBV6-3 to TRBJ1-5; D ambiguous. Trimming took 6 bases from V and 0 from J, leaving 6 bases between them. The CDR3 extends over 13 amino acids. CDR1 is MNHEY and CDR2 is SVGEGT in the germline V gene. Written as DNA, the CDR3 is TGTGCCAGCAGCCATGATAGCAATCAGCCCCAGCATTTT. Amino acids: CASSHDSNQPQHF.

CDR3 protein: CASTVRRENSPLHF. The CDR3 bases are TGTGCCAGCACGGTTCGTAGGGAAAATTCACCCCTCCACTTT. This chain joins TRBV28 and TRBJ1-6; D remains unclear. The CDR3 length is 14 residues. V was pared by 7 bases and J by 7 bases, with 14 bases between. The germline V gene encodes CDR1 MDHEN and CDR2 SYDVKM.

A few counts support this clonotype. The V and J genes are TRBV20-1 and TRBJ2-1, with TRBD2 matching over 8 bases. This CDR3 spans 13 amino acids. The V segment lost 3 bases and the J segment 5 bases; nucleotides outside the gene matches: 3. The V gene's germline CDR1 is DFQATT and CDR2 SNEGSKA (reference sequence). CDR3 sequence reads: CSASGLAHNEQFF. The CDR3 bases are TGCAGTGCTAGTGGACTAGCACACAATGAGCAGTTCTTC.

In its sample, this clonotype was seen a few times. CDR3 DNA: TGTGCCAGCAGTTTTACGGCGGATCAGCCCCAGCATTTT. Translating gives CASSFTADQPQHF. The rearrangement joins TRBV12-3 or TRBV12-4 to TRBJ1-5; D remains unclear. V was trimmed by 3 bases and J by 5 bases, leaving 8 bases between them. CDR3 length: 13 residues.